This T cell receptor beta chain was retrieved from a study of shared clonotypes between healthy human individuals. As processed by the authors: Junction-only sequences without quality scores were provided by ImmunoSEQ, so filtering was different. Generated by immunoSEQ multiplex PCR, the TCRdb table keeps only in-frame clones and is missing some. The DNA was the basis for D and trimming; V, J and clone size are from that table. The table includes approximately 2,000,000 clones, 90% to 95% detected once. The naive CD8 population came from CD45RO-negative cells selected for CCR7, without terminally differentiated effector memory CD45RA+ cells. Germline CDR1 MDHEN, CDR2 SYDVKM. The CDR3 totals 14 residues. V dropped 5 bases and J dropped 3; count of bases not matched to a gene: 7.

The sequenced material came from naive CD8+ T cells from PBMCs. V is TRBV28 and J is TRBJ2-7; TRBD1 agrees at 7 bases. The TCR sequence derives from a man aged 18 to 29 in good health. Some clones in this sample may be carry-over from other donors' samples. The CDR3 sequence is CASSPTGRLYEQYF. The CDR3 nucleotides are TGTGCCAGCAGTCCGACAGGGCGTCTCTACGAGCAGTACTTC.